Listed here are 20 T cell receptor beta chains from one sample, sequenced in a study of breast tumors, draining lymph nodes, adjacent tissues. Samples came from axillary lymph nodes draining the breast cancer. TCRdb ran MiXCR on the multiplex PCR reads and lists one entry per CDR3 protein. Among 200,000 to 300,000 distinct CDR3 sequences listed, more than 30% were seen once. The source material was axillary lymph node tissue. These receptors originate from a female donor with breast cancer. Some clones in this sample may be carry-over from other donors' samples.

This clonotype was observed many times. The V and J genes are TRBV6-6 and TRBJ2-1, with unresolved D. Germline V gene data show CDR1 as MNHNY and CDR2 as SVGAGI (reference sequence). Trimming shortened V by 6 bases and J by 5 bases, and 14 bases separated the two germline ends. The CDR3 has 14 residues. Here the CDR3 DNA reads TGTGCCAGCAGCACAACCCACAGAAACAATGAGCAGTTCTTC. Protein: CASSTTHRNNEQFF.

This clonotype was detected once. A much bigger clone sits one base away, suggesting this may be a read error. The genes are TRBV5-1 and TRBJ2-1; D is unresolved. Trimming removed 4 bases at V and 5 bases at J, with 13 bases between. CDR1 and CDR2 from the germline V gene are SGHRS and YFSETQ. This CDR3 is 14 amino acids long. DNA for the CDR3: TGCGCCAGCAGCGGGATGGCAGGACACAATGAGCAGTTCTTC. Translating it yields CASSGMAGHNEQFF.

This clonotype occurred a few times. This CDR3 reads CASSPEQGPYEKLFF. CDR3 DNA sequence: TGTGCCAGCTCACCCGAACAGGGCCCCTATGAAAAACTGTTTTTT. V and J are TRBV18 and TRBJ1-4, with D possibly being TRBD1 (6 bases). This CDR3 is 15 amino acids long. Trimming cost V 3 bases and J 6 bases, with 14 bases left between them. CDR1 and CDR2 from the germline V gene are KGHSH and LQKENI.

The J gene is TRBJ1-2, the V gene TRBV20-1, with 7 bases fitting TRBD1. In germline, CDR1 is DFQATT, CDR2 SNEGSKA (reference sequence). The CDR3 is 13 residues long. The junction had 3 bases not matched to a gene; V was cut back by 5 bases and J by 0 bases. The CDR3 DNA follows: TGCAGTGCTCCAGGGGGGACTAACTATGGCTACACCTTC. It is translated as CSAPGGTNYGYTF.

In regard to this clonotype: Its ends do not fully match the called genes, so a read error is possible. The J gene is TRBJ2-6, the V gene TRBV20-1, with D perhaps matching TRBD1 (5 bases). The length of the CDR3 is 14 residues. Germline V gives CDR1 DFQATT, CDR2 SNEGSKA (reference sequence). CDR3: CSARRRSGATVLTF. CDR3 nucleotides: TGCAGTGCTAGGAGGAGATCTGGGGCCACCGTCCTGACTTTC.

This clonotype was observed many times. This chain links TRBV20-1 with TRBJ1-2; 11 nucleotides align to TRBD1. V dropped 6 bases and J dropped 12; count of bases not matched to a gene: 15. CDR1 DFQATT and CDR2 SNEGSKA come from the germline V gene (reference sequence). This CDR3 contains 14 residues. CDR3 DNA sequence: TGCAGTGCCGACCCTCCGGGACAGGGGGTCTTCCACACCTTC. Translation: CSADPPGQGVFHTF.

This clonotype was seen many times. The CDR3 spells CATSSLTGRKKAQYF. For the CDR3, the DNA is TGTGCCACCAGCTCACTAACGGGAAGGAAAAAGGCGCAGTACTTC. The chain links TRBV15 to TRBJ2-7; tentatively, D is TRBD2 (5 bases). V lost 5 bases, J lost 9 bases, and 23 bases lay in between. The CDR3 covers 15 residues. The germline CDR1 and CDR2 sequences are LNHNV and YYDKDF (reference sequence). The whole variable domain, remainder taken from reference TRBV15 and TRBJ2-7, is DAMVIQNPRYQVTQFGKPVTLSCSQTLNHNVMYWYQQKSSQAPKLLFHYYDKDFNNEADTPDNFQSRRPNTSFCFLDIRSPGLGDTAMYLCATSSLTGRKKAQYFGPGTRLTVT.

The count of this clonotype is one. This may stem from a read error, because a much larger clone lies one nucleotide away. V is TRBV10-3 and J is TRBJ2-7; TRBD1 matches at 9 bases. In germline, CDR1 is ENHRY, CDR2 SYGVKD. This CDR3 contains 12 residues. In DNA, the CDR3 is TGTGCCATCGGGACAGGGTTGGACAAGCAGCACTTC. Protein: CAIGTGLDKQHF.

This clonotype was recorded at least ten times. The chain is built from TRBV10-3 and TRBJ1-2; D is undetermined. CDR1 ENHRY and CDR2 SYGVKD come from the germline V gene. The CDR3 is 13 residues long. The V gene lost 2 bases and the J gene lost 3 bases, with 7 bases spanning the gap. CDR3 nucleotide sequence: TGTGCCATCAGTGAGGCGACTGACTATGGCTACACCTTC. Its protein is CAISEATDYGYTF.

This clonotype was observed many times. The gene calls are TRBV20-1 and TRBJ1-6; D is possibly TRBD1 (5 bases). The CDR3 contains 11 residues. With 4 bases removed from V and 14 bases from J, the gap between germline ends came to 12 bases. The germline V gene encodes CDR1 DFQATT and CDR2 SNEGSKA (reference sequence). DNA of the CDR3: TGCAGTGCTAAGACCCCGGGGGCCCTCCACTTT. As protein: CSAKTPGALHF.

Ten or more counts support this clonotype. For the CDR3, the DNA is TGTGCCAGCAGTTTGGGGGGGGCAGATACGCAGTATTTT. Protein product: CASSLGGADTQYF. V gene TRBV12-3 or TRBV12-4 combines with J gene TRBJ2-3, with 7 bases fitting TRBD2. The J segment lost 4 bases and the V segment lost 3 bases, leaving 1 base of the junction unmatched. The CDR3 is 13 amino acids.

This clonotype was counted ten times or more. The chain is built from TRBV15 and TRBJ1-5; 9 positions match TRBD1. The CDR3 runs to 16 residues. The junction had 10 bases not matched to a gene; V was cut back by 5 bases and J by 5 bases. Germline-derived CDR1 and CDR2 are LNHNV and YYDKDF (reference sequence). DNA for the CDR3: TGTGCCACCAGCGGTCCGGGACAGGGCGGTTATCAGCCCCAGCATTTT. Translated: CATSGPGQGGYQPQHF.

This chain joins TRBV6-5 and TRBJ1-4, with D maybe TRBD1 (5 bases). Trimming shortened V by 5 bases and J by 14 bases, and 15 bases separated the two germline ends. CDR3 length equals 12 residues. Germline lookup yields CDR1 MNHEY and CDR2 SVGAGI. The CDR3 spells CASSHGVGGLFF. CDR3 bases: TGTGCCAGCAGTCACGGGGTTGGGGGGCTGTTTTTT.

Comments on this clonotype: This sequence may be a read error, since a much larger clone differs from it by one base. The CDR3 ends on some other residue instead of the conserved phenylalanine or tryptophan, so this is likely a read error. The rearrangement joins TRBV19 to TRBJ2-5; either TRBD1 or TRBD2 may supply D (5 bases each). Trimming shortened V by 3 bases and J by 5 bases, and 13 bases separated the two germline ends. Germline CDR1 reads LNHDA; CDR2 reads SQIVND (reference sequence). The length of the CDR3 is 14 residues. The CDR3 here is CASSILGGDETQYS. CDR3 DNA sequence: TGTGCCAGTAGTATTTTGGGTGGGGACGAGACCCAGTACTCC.

This clonotype was recorded a few times. The chain has TRBV6-5 and TRBJ2-1, with 14 bases that match TRBD2. This CDR3 contains 15 residues. The V gene's germline CDR1 is MNHEY and CDR2 SVGAGI. V trimming: 6 bases; J trimming: 8 bases; junction bases outside the gene matches: 6. This CDR3 is CASRKGLAGEYEQFF. CDR3 nucleotides: TGTGCCAGCAGGAAGGGACTAGCGGGAGAATATGAGCAGTTCTTC.

This clonotype occurred many times. The genes are TRBV2 and TRBJ1-2, with 7 bases identical to TRBD1. Germline V gene lookup returns CDR1 SNHLY and CDR2 FYNNEI. J was trimmed by 4 bases and V by 8 bases; bases with no gene match: 7. The CDR3 has 13 amino acids. Here the CDR3 reads CASAGTVGYGYTF. The CDR3 region has the DNA TGTGCCAGCGCCGGGACAGTCGGCTATGGCTACACCTTC. The whole variable domain, remainder taken from reference TRBV2 and TRBJ1-2, is EPEVTQTPSHQVTQMGQEVILRCVPISNHLYFYWYRQILGQKVEFLVSFYNNEISEKSEIFDDQFSVERPDGSNFTLKIRSTKLEDSAMYFCASAGTVGYGYTFGSGTRLTVV.

This clonotype was seen many times. CDR3 nucleotide sequence: TGTGCCAGCAGCCCGAGTCAGGAGCGGGTCTACAATGAGCAGTTCTTC. It encodes CASSPSQERVYNEQFF. The chain uses TRBV4-2 and TRBJ2-1, with a weak D call TRBD2 (6 bases). V lost 4 bases and J 3 bases, leaving 16 bases between the germline ends. The germline V gene has CDR1 LGHNA and CDR2 YNFKEQ. The CDR3 runs to 16 residues.

This clonotype was seen at least ten times. This chain connects TRBV19 to TRBJ2-3; D is unresolved. Germline lookup yields CDR1 LNHDA and CDR2 SQIVND (reference sequence). The CDR3 has 14 residues. The V and J ends lost 4 bases and 1 base respectively, with 9 bases between them. CDR3 protein: CASSNGLGTDTQYF. CDR3 sequence (DNA): TGTGCCAGTAGTAACGGGCTTGGCACAGATACGCAGTATTTT.

On this clonotype itself: Being one base from a much bigger clone, this may be a read error. No conserved phenylalanine or tryptophan ends this CDR3, so it is likely a read error. The chain recombines TRBV7-9 with TRBJ2-7, with unresolved D. V was cut by 5 bases and J by 0 bases, with 11 bases left in between. CDR1 is SEHNR and CDR2 is FQNEAQ in the germline V gene (reference sequence). The CDR3 is made up of 14 amino acids. CDR3 residues: CASSQASSSYEQYL. CDR3 sequence (DNA): TGTGCCAGCAGCCAAGCATCCTCCTCCTACGAGCAGTACCTC.

In the case of this clonotype: Just one base apart from a much larger clone, this may be a read error. V and J are TRBV20-1 and TRBJ2-7, with D perhaps matching TRBD1 (5 bases). The germline V gene encodes CDR1 DFQATT and CDR2 SNEGSKA (reference sequence). CDR3 length: 15 amino acids. CDR3 residues: CSARDTGVPSYVQYF. The CDR3 DNA sequence: TGCAGTGCTAGGGACACCGGCGTCCCCTCCTACGTGCAGTACTTC.